This T cell receptor (beta chain) appears in the sequencing data of a study of blood T cell repertoires in COVID-19. Study information: There were acute and convalescent COVID-19 samples, and they came from the United States, Italy and Spain. Sample material is recorded as cDNA or gDNA derived from T cells, B-cell-depleted T cells, or PBMCs.

Authors' methods: Using reference gene primer amplification, nucleated cell counts were estimated. Clones were sequenced by immunoSEQ multiplex PCR, and TCRdb holds only the in-frame ones, with some missing. The V and J calls and the clone size are those of that table, but D and trimming were determined from the DNA. The table lists 55,000 to 70,000 clones, roughly 82% of them singletons. Germline V gene sequence: CDR1 SGHAT, CDR2 FQNNGV. The CDR3 contains 13 residues. Trimming removed 5 bases from V and 8 bases from J; junction bases left unmatched: 8. This clone was counted a few times. The source is a woman aged 60-75 years with acute or convalescent COVID-19. The rearrangement links TRBV11-2 to TRBJ1-2; TRBD1 matches at 7 bases. Sequenced input: peripheral blood. The CDR3 loop reads CASSRDRAYGYTF. The CDR3 coding sequence is TGTGCCAGCAGCCGAGACAGGGCGTACGGCTACACCTTC. Full variable domain (outside the CDR3, taken from reference TRBV11-2 and TRBJ1-2): EAGVAQSPRYKIIEKRQSVAFWCNPISGHATLYWYQQILGQGPKLLIQFQNNGVVDDSQLPKDRFSAERLKGVDSTLKIQPAKLEDSAVYLCASSRDRAYGYTFGSGTRLTVV.